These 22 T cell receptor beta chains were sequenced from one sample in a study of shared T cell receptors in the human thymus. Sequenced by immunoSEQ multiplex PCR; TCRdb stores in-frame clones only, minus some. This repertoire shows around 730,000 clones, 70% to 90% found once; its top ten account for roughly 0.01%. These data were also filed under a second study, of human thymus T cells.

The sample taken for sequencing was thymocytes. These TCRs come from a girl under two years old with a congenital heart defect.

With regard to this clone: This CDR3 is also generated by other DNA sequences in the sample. The CDR3 spells CASSVSGQGNSPLHF. The DNA for the CDR3 is TGTGCCAGCAGCGTGTCGGGACAGGGTAATTCACCCCTCCACTTT. The rearrangement uses TRBV9 and TRBJ1-6, with 9 bases fitting TRBD1. Germline lookup yields CDR1 SGDLS and CDR2 YYNGEE. The ends lost 2 bases at V and 6 bases at J; junction bases unmatched: 3. This CDR3 contains 15 residues.

CDR3 protein: CASTPGQAVAEAFF. CDR3 nucleotides: TGTGCCAGTACCCCCGGACAGGCCGTGGCTGAAGCTTTCTTT. The chain combines TRBV19 with TRBJ1-1; 7 nucleotides match TRBD1. The CDR3 sequence is 14 residues long. Germline lookup yields CDR1 LNHDA and CDR2 SQIVND (reference sequence). Germline trimming cut 7 bases from V and 6 bases from J; bases unmatched to any gene: 11.

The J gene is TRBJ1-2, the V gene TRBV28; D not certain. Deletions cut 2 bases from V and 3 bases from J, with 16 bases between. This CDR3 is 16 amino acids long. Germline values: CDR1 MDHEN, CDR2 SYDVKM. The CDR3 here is CASSLDRRRPYYGYTF. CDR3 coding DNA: TGTGCCAGCAGTTTAGACCGACGCAGGCCCTACTATGGCTACACCTTC.

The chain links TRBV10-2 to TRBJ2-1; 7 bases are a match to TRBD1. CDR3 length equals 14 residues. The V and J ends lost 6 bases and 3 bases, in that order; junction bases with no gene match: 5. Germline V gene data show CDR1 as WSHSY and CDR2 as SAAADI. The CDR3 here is CASSWDRYYNEQFF. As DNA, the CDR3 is TGCGCCAGCAGCTGGGACAGATACTACAATGAGCAGTTCTTC.

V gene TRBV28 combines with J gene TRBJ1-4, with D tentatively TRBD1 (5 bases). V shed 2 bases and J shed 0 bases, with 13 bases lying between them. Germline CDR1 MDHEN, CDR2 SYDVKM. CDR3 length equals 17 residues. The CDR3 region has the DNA TGTGCCAGCAGTTTACCCCGGACACTTCCAACTAATGAAAAACTGTTTTTT. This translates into CASSLPRTLPTNEKLFF. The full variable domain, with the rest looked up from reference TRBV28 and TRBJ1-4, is DVKVTQSSRYLVKRTGEKVFLECVQDMDHENMFWYRQDPGLGLRLIYFSYDVKMKEKGDIPEGYSVSREKKERFSLILESASTNQTSMYLCASSLPRTLPTNEKLFFGSGTQLSVL.

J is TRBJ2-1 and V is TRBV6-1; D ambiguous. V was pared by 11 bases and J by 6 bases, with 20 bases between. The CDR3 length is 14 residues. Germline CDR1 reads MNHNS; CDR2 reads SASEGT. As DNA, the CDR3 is TGTGCCCGCTACCATACTTGCCCACTCAATGAGCAGTTCTTC. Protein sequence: CARYHTCPLNEQFF.

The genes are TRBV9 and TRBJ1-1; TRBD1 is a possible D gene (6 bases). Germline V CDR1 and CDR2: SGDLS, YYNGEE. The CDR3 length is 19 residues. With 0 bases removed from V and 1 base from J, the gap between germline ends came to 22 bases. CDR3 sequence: CASSVAGESGSIRNTEAFF. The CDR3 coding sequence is TGTGCCAGCAGCGTAGCAGGGGAGTCAGGGTCGATCAGGAACACTGAAGCTTTCTTT.

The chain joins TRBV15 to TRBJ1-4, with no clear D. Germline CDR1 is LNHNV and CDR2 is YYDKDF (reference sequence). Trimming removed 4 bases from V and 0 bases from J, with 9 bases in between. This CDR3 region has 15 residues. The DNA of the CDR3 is TGTGCCACCAGCAAATCCCTTGCAACTAATGAAAAACTGTTTTTT. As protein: CATSKSLATNEKLFF.

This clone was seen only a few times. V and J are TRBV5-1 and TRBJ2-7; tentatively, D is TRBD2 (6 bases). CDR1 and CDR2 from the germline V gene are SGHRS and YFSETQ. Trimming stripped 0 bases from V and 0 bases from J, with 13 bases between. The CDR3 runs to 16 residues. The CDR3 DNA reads TGCGCCAGCAGCTTGGATCGGGGGAGCCCCTCCTACGAGCAGTACTTC. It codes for CASSLDRGSPSYEQYF.

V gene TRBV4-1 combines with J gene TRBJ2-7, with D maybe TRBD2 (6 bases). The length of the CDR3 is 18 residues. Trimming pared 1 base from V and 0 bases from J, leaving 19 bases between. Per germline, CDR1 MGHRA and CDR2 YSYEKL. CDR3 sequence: CASSQGPLGGVDSYEQYF. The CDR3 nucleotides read TGCGCCAGCAGCCAAGGACCTTTGGGCGGGGTGGACTCCTACGAGCAGTACTTC.

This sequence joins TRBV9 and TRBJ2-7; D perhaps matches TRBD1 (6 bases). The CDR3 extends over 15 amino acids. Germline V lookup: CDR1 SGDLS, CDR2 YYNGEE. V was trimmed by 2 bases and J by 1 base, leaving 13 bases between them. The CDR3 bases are TGTGCCAGCAGCGTGGGGACACATTTATCCTACGAGCAGTACTTC. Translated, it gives CASSVGTHLSYEQYF.

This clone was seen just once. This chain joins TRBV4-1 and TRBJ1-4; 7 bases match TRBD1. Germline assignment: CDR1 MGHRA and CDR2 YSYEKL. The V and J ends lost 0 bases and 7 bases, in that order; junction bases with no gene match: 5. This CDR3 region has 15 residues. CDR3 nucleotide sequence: TGCGCCAGCAGCCAAGATAAGGGGGCGCGTGAAAAACTGTTTTTT. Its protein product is CASSQDKGAREKLFF.

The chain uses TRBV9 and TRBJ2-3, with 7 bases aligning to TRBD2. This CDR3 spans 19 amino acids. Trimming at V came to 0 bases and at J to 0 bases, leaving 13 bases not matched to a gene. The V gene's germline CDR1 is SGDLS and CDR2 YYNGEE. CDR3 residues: CASSVVPAGERGSTDTQYF. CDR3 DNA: TGTGCCAGCAGCGTAGTGCCGGCCGGGGAGCGGGGAAGCACAGATACGCAGTATTTT.

This chain's CDR3 is CASSSQGAAEHFDTEAFF. As DNA, the CDR3 is TGTGCCAGCAGTTCCCAGGGGGCGGCAGAACACTTCGACACTGAAGCTTTCTTT. The V call is TRBV2, the J call TRBJ1-1; TRBD1 matches 8 bases. Germline V gene data show CDR1 as SNHLY and CDR2 as FYNNEI. The CDR3 spans 18 residues. V lost 5 bases and J lost 3; bases outside the gene matches: 17. The variable domain in full, completed from reference TRBV2 and TRBJ1-1, reads EPEVTQTPSHQVTQMGQEVILRCVPISNHLYFYWYRQILGQKVEFLVSFYNNEISEKSEIFDDQFSVERPDGSNFTLKIRSTKLEDSAMYFCASSSQGAAEHFDTEAFFGQGTRLTVV.

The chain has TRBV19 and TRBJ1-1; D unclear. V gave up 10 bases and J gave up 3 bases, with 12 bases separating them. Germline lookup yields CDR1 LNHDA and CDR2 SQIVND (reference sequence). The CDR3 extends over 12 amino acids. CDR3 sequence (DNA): TGTGCCACCCGTTCTTGGCACACTGAAGCTTTCTTT. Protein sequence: CATRSWHTEAFF. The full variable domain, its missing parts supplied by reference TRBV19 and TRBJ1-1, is DGGITQSPKYLFRKEGQNVTLSCEQNLNHDAMYWYRQDPGQGLRLIYYSQIVNDFQKGDIAEGYSVSREKKESFPLTVTSAQKNPTAFYLCATRSWHTEAFFGQGTRLTVV.

The DNA for the CDR3 is TGCGCCAGCAGCCAAGCGACTAGCGGGGGGGCCGGTGACACCGGGGAGCTGTTTTTT. Its protein product is CASSQATSGGAGDTGELFF. The V gene is TRBV4-1, the J gene TRBJ2-2, with TRBD2 matching 14 bases. Germline V gene lookup returns CDR1 MGHRA and CDR2 YSYEKL. Trimming at V came to 1 base and at J to 3 bases, leaving 7 bases not matched to a gene. The length of the CDR3 is 19 residues.

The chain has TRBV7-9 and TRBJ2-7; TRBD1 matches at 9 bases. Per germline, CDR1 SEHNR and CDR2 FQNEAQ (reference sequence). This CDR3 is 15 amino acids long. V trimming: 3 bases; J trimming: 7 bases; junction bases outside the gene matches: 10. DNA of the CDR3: TGTGCCAGCAGCTTCTCTACAGGGGGCCATGGGGAGCAGTACTTC. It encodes CASSFSTGGHGEQYF.

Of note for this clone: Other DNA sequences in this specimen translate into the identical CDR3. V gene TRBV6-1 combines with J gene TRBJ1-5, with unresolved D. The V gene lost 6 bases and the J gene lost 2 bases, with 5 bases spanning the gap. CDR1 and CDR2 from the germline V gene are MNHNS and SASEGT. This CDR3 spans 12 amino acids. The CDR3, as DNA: TGTGCCAGCAGAGGAGGCAATCAGCCCCAGCATTTT. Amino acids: CASRGGNQPQHF.

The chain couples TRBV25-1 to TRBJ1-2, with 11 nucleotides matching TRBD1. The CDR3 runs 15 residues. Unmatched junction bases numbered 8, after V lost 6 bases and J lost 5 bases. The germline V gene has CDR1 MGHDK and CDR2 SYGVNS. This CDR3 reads CASSPWGTGGYGYTF. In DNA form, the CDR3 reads TGTGCCAGCAGCCCCTGGGGGACAGGGGGATATGGCTACACCTTC.

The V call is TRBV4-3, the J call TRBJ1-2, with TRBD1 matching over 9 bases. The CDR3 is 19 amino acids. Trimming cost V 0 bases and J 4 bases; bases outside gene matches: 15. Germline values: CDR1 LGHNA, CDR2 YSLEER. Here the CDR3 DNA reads TGCGCCAGCAGCCAAGATCTTGAGCGGGACAGGGTCGAACGCTATGGCTACACCTTC. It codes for CASSQDLERDRVERYGYTF.

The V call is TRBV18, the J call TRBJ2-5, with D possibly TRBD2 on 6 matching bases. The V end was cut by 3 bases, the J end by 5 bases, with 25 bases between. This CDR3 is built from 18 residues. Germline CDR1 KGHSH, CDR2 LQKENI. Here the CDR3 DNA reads TGTGCCAGCTCACCCCCCCCAGTTTTGACTAGTACTACGGAGACCCAGTACTTC. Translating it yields CASSPPPVLTSTTETQYF.

CDR3 sequence: CASSLALLAANTEAFF. The CDR3 nucleotides are TGTGCCAGCAGCTTAGCATTATTGGCGGCGAACACTGAAGCTTTCTTT. The chain is built from TRBV7-6 and TRBJ1-1; no clear D. V was pared by 0 bases and J by 1 base, with 12 bases between. CDR1 is SGHVS, CDR2 FNYEAQ, per germline. The CDR3 loop spans 16 amino acids.